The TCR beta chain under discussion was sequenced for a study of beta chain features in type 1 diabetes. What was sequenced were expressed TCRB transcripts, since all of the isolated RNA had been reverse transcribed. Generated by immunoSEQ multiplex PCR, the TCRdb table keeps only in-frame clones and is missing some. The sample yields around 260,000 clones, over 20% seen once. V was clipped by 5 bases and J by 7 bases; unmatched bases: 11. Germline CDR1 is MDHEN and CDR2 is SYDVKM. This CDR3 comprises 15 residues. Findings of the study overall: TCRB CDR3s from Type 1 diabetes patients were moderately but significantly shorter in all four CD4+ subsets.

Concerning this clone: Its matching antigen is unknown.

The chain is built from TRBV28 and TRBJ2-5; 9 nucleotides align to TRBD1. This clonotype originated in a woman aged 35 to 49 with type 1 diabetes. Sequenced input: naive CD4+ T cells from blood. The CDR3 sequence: CASSISGDRGGTQYF. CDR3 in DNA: TGTGCCAGCAGTATATCAGGAGACAGGGGGGGGACCCAGTACTTC.